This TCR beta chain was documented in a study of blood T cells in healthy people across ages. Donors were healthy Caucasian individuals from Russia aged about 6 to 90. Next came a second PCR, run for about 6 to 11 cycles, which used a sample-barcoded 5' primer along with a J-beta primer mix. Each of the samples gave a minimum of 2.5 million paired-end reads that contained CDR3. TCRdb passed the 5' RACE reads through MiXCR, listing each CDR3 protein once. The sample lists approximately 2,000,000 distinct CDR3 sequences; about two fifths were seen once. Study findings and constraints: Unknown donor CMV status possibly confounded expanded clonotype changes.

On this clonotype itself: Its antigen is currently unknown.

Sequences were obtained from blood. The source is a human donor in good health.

CDR3 nucleotides: TGTGCCAGCAGTGATTTAAAGACCCAGTACTTC. This encodes CASSDLKTQYF. The V call is TRBV2, the J call TRBJ2-7, with D hard to call. The end of the DNA is better explained by TRBJ2-5, so the J call may be wrong. The germline V gene encodes CDR1 SNHLY and CDR2 FYNNEI. This CDR3 is built from 11 residues.